This TCR beta chain was recorded in a study of lymphopenia after photon versus proton radiotherapy. Germline V gene data show CDR1 as SGHTA and CDR2 as FQGNSA. Trimming at V came to 5 bases and at J to 11 bases, leaving 5 bases not matched to a gene. CDR3 length equals 12 residues. Only in-frame clones appear in the TCRdb table, and some are missing; sequencing was by immunoSEQ multiplex PCR. The table includes tens of thousands of clones, around 86% detected once. A word on this clone: Its antigen is not known.

Study-wide findings and caveats: Better survival with proton therapy was suggested as possible, not demonstrated. Larger post-nadir TCR diversity loss correlated inversely with survival in deceased patients. Under photons, naive T cells and diversity fell while effector/memory populations rose. After lymphocyte nadir, photon-treated repertoires showed oligoclonal expansion, especially CD8+ Temra.

The sequence came from a man aged 35 to 55 with gastric cancer. Sequenced material: peripheral blood, taken from a patient treated with photon-based radiotherapy. The V gene is TRBV7-2, the J gene TRBJ2-2; 7 nucleotides align to TRBD1. The CDR3 sequence: CASSLDRPELFF. The DNA of the CDR3 is TGTGCCAGCAGCCTGGACAGGCCCGAGCTGTTTTTT.